In its sample, the clone carrying this TCR beta chain was seen once. These data belong to a study of T cell responses to AZD1222 COVID-19 vaccine. CDR3 length equals 17 residues. V dropped 1 base and J dropped 5 bases, with 17 bases sitting between them. Germline V lookup: CDR1 SGHVS, CDR2 FNYEAQ. Here immunoSEQ multiplex PCR was the method, and the copy in TCRdb shows in-frame clones only, minus some. The table includes roughly 140,000 clones, about nine tenths detected once. This sequence originates from an adult in good health. The genes are TRBV7-6 and TRBJ1-4, with TRBD1 as a possible D gene (5 bases). Sequences were derived from peripheral blood, sampled on day 0 of MenACWY control vaccination. The CDR3 reads CASSLVVGPGPNEKLFF. The CDR3 DNA reads as TGTGCCAGCAGCTTAGTTGTGGGGCCGGGACCGAATGAAAAACTGTTTTTT.